What follows are 27 T cell receptor beta chains derived from one specimen sequenced in a study of post-analysis software for immune sequencing data. For these receptors, no antigen is known. Study-level points and caveats: Controls showed lower frequencies than patients for roughly five TRBV segments, and TRBV5-6, TRBV5-1 and TRBV20-1 were among these.

Prepared TCR beta cDNA libraries contained unique molecular identifiers. TCRdb passed the PCR reads through MiXCR, listing each CDR3 protein once. The sample holds 150,000 to 200,000 distinct CDR3 sequences, about 30% seen once. Sequenced sample: blood. These receptors were collected from a girl aged 10-17 years with multiple sclerosis.

The CDR3 here is CSASPRRSVGYTF. The DNA for the CDR3 is TGCAGTGCTAGTCCCCGAAGGTCCGTTGGCTACACCTTC. V gene TRBV20-1 combines with J gene TRBJ1-2; D ambiguous. The V end was cut by 3 bases, the J end by 7 bases, with 15 bases between. Germline V lookup: CDR1 DFQATT, CDR2 SNEGSKA (reference sequence). The CDR3 runs to 13 residues.

As for this clonotype: The junction shows a germline mismatch at one end, possibly a read error. The J gene is TRBJ2-1, the V gene TRBV6-1, with 10 bases that match TRBD2. Germline V CDR1 and CDR2: MNHNS, SASEGT. The CDR3 runs to 14 residues. The CDR3 DNA follows: TGTGTCAGCATATCTAGCGGGAGCTACAATGAGCAGTTCTTC. Its protein product is CVSISSGSYNEQFF.

The sample holds many counts of this clonotype. The chain employs TRBV5-1 and TRBJ1-2; D is possibly TRBD1 (5 bases). Germline V gene lookup returns CDR1 SGHRS and CDR2 YFSETQ. The CDR3 covers 13 residues. Trimming removed 0 bases from V and 6 bases from J, with 9 bases in between. Written as DNA, the CDR3 is TGCGCCAGCAGCTTGGCCCGGGGCGATGGCTACACCTTC. This codes for CASSLARGDGYTF.

This clonotype showed up many times. The V and J genes are TRBV12-3 or TRBV12-4 and TRBJ2-7, with D uncertain. The CDR3 length is 11 residues. Trimming stripped 5 bases from V and 1 base from J, with 3 bases between. The CDR3: CASSESYEQYF. The CDR3 DNA reads as TGTGCCAGCAGTGAATCCTACGAGCAGTACTTC.

This clonotype was observed many times. V is TRBV11-2 and J is TRBJ2-7, with a possible D match to TRBD2 (5 bases). The V end lost 2 bases, the J end lost 6 bases, and 5 bases lay between the germline ends. From germline, CDR1 is SGHAT and CDR2 FQNNGV. The CDR3 is 11 residues long. CDR3 sequence reads: CASSLSGEQYF. The CDR3 DNA reads as TGTGCCAGCAGCTTAAGCGGCGAGCAGTACTTC.

Comments on this clonotype: This may be a read error: a much more frequent sequence differs by one nucleotide. This chain connects TRBV29-1 to TRBJ2-1; possibly TRBD2 for D (5 bases). From germline, CDR1 is SQVTM and CDR2 ANQGSEA. This CDR3 contains 11 residues. V lost 3 bases, J lost 10 bases, and 10 bases lay in between. Here the CDR3 DNA reads TGCAGCGTTGATGTAGACTACGAGCAGTTCTTC. This sequence encodes CSVDVDYEQFF.

V and J are TRBV6-1 and TRBJ2-4; D remains unclear. The V end was cut by 4 bases, the J end by 8 bases, with 12 bases between. This CDR3 spans 13 amino acids. Germline V gene data show CDR1 as MNHNS and CDR2 as SASEGT. CDR3 loop: CASSGKVVDIQYF. DNA for the CDR3: TGTGCCAGCAGTGGGAAAGTGGTTGACATTCAGTACTTC.

This chain joins TRBV27 and TRBJ2-1; 8 nucleotides line up with TRBD2. Per germline, CDR1 MNHEY and CDR2 SMNVEV (reference sequence). J was trimmed by 0 bases and V by 7 bases; bases with no gene match: 5. CDR3 size: 15 residues. CDR3 nucleotides: TGTGCCAGCATCAGGGCGGGGGGCTCCTACAATGAGCAGTTCTTC. This gives the protein CASIRAGGSYNEQFF.

Remarks on this clonotype: A much larger clone is a single base away; this may be a read error. This chain joins TRBV7-3 and TRBJ2-1; TRBD2 matches 8 bases. The CDR3 is 15 residues long. The V segment lost 6 bases and the J segment 3 bases; nucleotides outside the gene matches: 7. Germline V gene data show CDR1 as SGHTA and CDR2 as FQGTGA. CDR3 loop: CASSPSGSVYNEQFF. CDR3 nucleotides: TGTGCCAGCAGTCCAAGCGGGAGTGTCTACAATGAGCAGTTCTTC. Looking up the rest from reference TRBV7-3 and TRBJ2-1 gives the full variable domain: GAGVSQTPSNKVTEKGKYVELRCDPISGHTALYWYRQSLGQGPEFLIYFQGTGAADDSGLPNDRFFAVRPEGSVSTLKIQRTERGDSAVYLCASSPSGSVYNEQFFGPGTRLTVL.

The chain has TRBV28 and TRBJ1-5; D remains unclear. The ends were cut back, 6 bases at V and 7 bases at J, with 13 bases in the middle. This CDR3 has 13 residues. The germline CDR1 and CDR2 sequences are MDHEN and SYDVKM. The CDR3: CASRLNAGQPQHF. Here the CDR3 DNA reads TGTGCCAGCAGATTAAATGCTGGACAGCCCCAGCATTTT.

This clonotype was detected only a few times. V usage is TRBV2 and J usage is TRBJ2-5, with 11 bases lining up with TRBD1. The germline V gene has CDR1 SNHLY and CDR2 FYNNEI. CDR3 length: 15 residues. V lost 10 bases and J lost 1; bases outside the gene matches: 8. The CDR3 protein is CATGRTGGIQETQYF. The DNA of the CDR3 is TGTGCCACCGGCCGGACAGGGGGCATCCAAGAGACCCAGTACTTC.

This clonotype has just one count. A much larger clone is a single base away; this may be a read error. The chain employs TRBV5-1 and TRBJ2-7, with 7 bases aligning to TRBD1. The CDR3 covers 13 residues. CDR1 and CDR2 (germline): SGHRS, YFSETQ. The CDR3 is CASGLAATGEQYF. The CDR3 nucleotides are TGCGCCAGCGGCTTGGCAGCGACAGGGGAGCAGTACTTC.

The chain carries TRBV27 and TRBJ2-7; a weak D match, TRBD1 (5 bases). Germline CDR1 and CDR2: MNHEY and SMNVEV (reference sequence). This CDR3 has 14 residues. V dropped 8 bases and J dropped 1 base, with 15 bases sitting between them. The CDR3 reads CASCIQGNSYEQYF. The CDR3 DNA reads as TGTGCCAGCTGCATCCAGGGTAATTCCTACGAGCAGTACTTC.

This clonotype was picked up a small number of times. The genes are TRBV7-2 and TRBJ2-1; D is possibly TRBD2 (5 bases). Germline assignment: CDR1 SGHTA and CDR2 FQGNSA. Trimming left V 10 bases short and J 0 bases short, with 22 bases between. The CDR3 is made up of 17 amino acids. CDR3 in amino acids: CATLMTLDFSSYNEQFF. The CDR3, as DNA: TGTGCCACCCTCATGACGCTGGACTTCAGCTCCTACAATGAGCAGTTCTTC.

This clonotype was seen many times. The CDR3 DNA reads TGTGCCAGCAGCCAATCCGGTCGGGGGTACACAGATACGCAGTATTTT. It codes for CASSQSGRGYTDTQYF. This chain links TRBV3-1 with TRBJ2-3; D may be TRBD2 (6 bases). Trimming cost V 2 bases and J 2 bases, with 14 bases left between them. The CDR3 contains 16 residues. The germline V gene has CDR1 LGHDT and CDR2 YNNKEL (reference sequence).

In its sample, this clonotype was seen many times. V usage is TRBV5-1 and J usage is TRBJ2-3; 9 bases are a match to TRBD2. The V gene's germline CDR1 is SGHRS and CDR2 YFSETQ. The CDR3 is 16 residues long. Losses at the gene ends were 0 bases for V and 4 bases for J; bases not matched to a gene: 6. The CDR3 DNA is TGCGCCAGCAGCTTGGGATCTAGCGGGACGGCAGATACGCAGTATTTT. Protein sequence: CASSLGSSGTADTQYF. The full variable domain, with the rest looked up from reference TRBV5-1 and TRBJ2-3, is KAGVTQTPRYLIKTRGQQVTLSCSPISGHRSVSWYQQTPGQGLQFLFEYFSETQRNKGNFPGRFSGRQFSNSRSEMNVSTLELGDSALYLCASSLGSSGTADTQYFGPGTRLTVL.

This CDR3 is CASSYREGGYTF. CDR3 in DNA: TGCGCCAGCAGCTACAGGGAGGGTGGCTACACCTTC. The V gene is TRBV5-1, the J gene TRBJ1-2, with D perhaps TRBD1 (6 bases). CDR3 size: 12 residues. Germline CDR1 SGHRS, CDR2 YFSETQ. Trimming took off 3 bases at V and 7 bases at J, with 10 bases between the two ends.

With respect to this clonotype: This may be a read error, as it is one base from a much larger clone. The V gene is TRBV6-4, the J gene TRBJ2-6, with D possibly being TRBD1 (5 bases). Germline V CDR1 and CDR2: MRHNA, SNTAGT. The CDR3 is 16 amino acids. CDR3 loop: CAGSGQGVSGANVLTF. The CDR3 nucleotides are TGTGCCGGCAGTGGGCAAGGGGTTTCTGGGGCCAACGTCCTGACTTTC.

This clonotype was found a few times. This sequence joins TRBV20-1 and TRBJ1-1; D is uncertain. CDR1 is DFQATT and CDR2 is SNEGSKA in the germline V gene (reference sequence). The CDR3 runs to 12 residues. V was cut by 6 bases and J by 1 base, with 9 bases left in between. CDR3 in amino acids: CSAEAENTEAFF. The CDR3 region has the DNA TGCAGTGCGGAGGCAGAGAACACTGAAGCTTTCTTT.

To note about this clonotype: Since a much larger clone is just one base distant, this may be a read error. This rearrangement joins TRBV11-1 to TRBJ2-3; 8 nucleotides agree with TRBD2. CDR3 length equals 15 residues. The V gene end was trimmed by 5 bases and the J gene end by 5 bases; junction bases not matched to a gene: 9. Germline values: CDR1 SGHAT, CDR2 FQDESV (reference sequence). In DNA, the CDR3 is TGTGCCAGCAGCCTGACGGGAGGGCCCCTAGATACGCAGTATTTT. Translating gives CASSLTGGPLDTQYF.

This clonotype was counted many times. The chain has TRBV27 and TRBJ2-7; 15 nucleotides agree with TRBD2. The V gene's germline CDR1 is MNHEY and CDR2 SMNVEV (reference sequence). CDR3 size: 19 residues. The V segment lost 4 bases and the J segment 3 bases; nucleotides outside the gene matches: 13. Here the CDR3 reads CASSSAGTSGRSAVYEQYF. CDR3 DNA sequence: TGTGCCAGCAGTTCCGCCGGGACTAGCGGGAGGTCAGCAGTCTACGAGCAGTACTTC.

Regarding this clonotype: The germline gene is not matched at one end of the junction; a read error may be the cause. This chain joins TRBV19 and TRBJ1-5; TRBD1 agrees at 8 bases. The length of the CDR3 is 16 residues. Germline values: CDR1 LNHDA, CDR2 SQIVND (reference sequence). For the CDR3, the DNA is TGTGCCAGTAGTTTAGACCAGGGGGCGCGTAGAAAGCCCCAGCATTTT. Translated, it gives CASSLDQGARRKPQHF.

This clonotype showed up just a few times. A much larger clone is a single base away; this may be a read error. The chain recombines TRBV7-8 with TRBJ1-2; tentatively, D is TRBD1 (6 bases). The CDR3 is 12 amino acids. Trimming left V 5 bases short and J 8 bases short, with 12 bases between. Germline-derived CDR1 and CDR2 are SGHVS and FQNEAQ. CDR3 nucleotides: TGTGCCAGCAGCCTCAGGAGGGGGGGCTACACCTTC. Amino acids: CASSLRRGGYTF.

This clonotype came up a few times. This chain uses TRBV5-1 with TRBJ1-4, with D unclear. Germline-derived CDR1 and CDR2 are SGHRS and YFSETQ. CDR3 length: 15 amino acids. Deletions cut 2 bases from V and 6 bases from J, with 14 bases between. The CDR3 protein is CASSLFGPTDEKLFF. CDR3 nucleotide sequence: TGCGCCAGCAGCTTATTTGGGCCAACAGATGAAAAACTGTTTTTT.

At least ten counts were recorded for this clonotype. V and J are TRBV5-4 and TRBJ2-3; perhaps D is TRBD1 or TRBD2 (6 bases each). Trimming stripped 6 bases from V and 1 base from J, with 12 bases between. The CDR3 is 14 amino acids. The germline V gene encodes CDR1 SGHNT and CDR2 YYREEE (reference sequence). CDR3 loop: CASTTEGGTDTQYF. The CDR3 nucleotides are TGTGCCAGCACCACGGAGGGGGGCACAGATACGCAGTATTTT.

On this clonotype: A much larger clone sits a single nucleotide away, making a read error possible. The rearrangement uses TRBV12-3 or TRBV12-4 and TRBJ2-5; TRBD2 is a possible D gene (5 bases). The J call may be in error: the DNA end matches TRBJ2-7 better. The CDR3 length is 14 residues. DNA for the CDR3: TGTGCCAGCAGCCCCGGGGAGCCTCTCTACGAGCAGTACTTC. Its translation: CASSPGEPLYEQYF.

The chain employs TRBV7-9 and TRBJ2-3; 7 nucleotides agree with TRBD2. CDR3 length: 16 residues. Germline values: CDR1 SEHNR, CDR2 FQNEAQ (reference sequence). With 4 bases clipped from V and 1 base from J, the junction kept 8 bases outside the gene matches. The CDR3 DNA follows: TGTGCCAGCAGCTCCCCTAGCGGAGGGGGCACAGATACGCAGTATTTT. Encoded protein: CASSSPSGGGTDTQYF. The full variable domain, completed using reference TRBV7-9 and TRBJ2-3, is DTGVSQNPRHKITKRGQNVTFRCDPISEHNRLYWYRQTLGQGPEFLTYFQNEAQLEKSRLLSDRFSAERPKGSFSTLEIQRTEQGDSAMYLCASSSPSGGGTDTQYFGPGTRLTVL.